The 14 T cell receptor beta chains listed next were all sequenced from one sample in a study of blood T cell repertoires in COVID-19. The method was immunoSEQ multiplex PCR; TCRdb's version includes in-frame clones alone and lacks a portion of them. The profile shows about 200,000 clones, around 80% of them singletons. Sequencing used peripheral blood. The receptors originated from a woman between 65 and 79 years old with acute or convalescent COVID-19.

V is TRBV19 and J is TRBJ2-1; the match to TRBD2 covers 10 bases. The CDR3 runs 14 residues. From germline, CDR1 is LNHDA and CDR2 SQIVND (reference sequence). Trimming removed 5 bases from V and 3 bases from J; junction bases left unmatched: 1. CDR3: CASSRTSGYNEQFF. Here the CDR3 DNA reads TGTGCCAGTAGTCGGACTAGCGGCTACAATGAGCAGTTCTTC.

This chain connects TRBV2 to TRBJ2-5; TRBD1 matches 9 bases. With 7 bases clipped from V and 2 bases from J, the junction kept 8 bases outside the gene matches. The CDR3 is made up of 15 amino acids. Germline V gene data show CDR1 as SNHLY and CDR2 as FYNNEI. The CDR3 here is CASTSDRGCQETQYF. The CDR3 DNA is TGTGCCAGCACCTCGGACAGGGGATGTCAAGAGACCCAGTACTTC.

The V and J genes are TRBV2 and TRBJ2-3; D might be TRBD2 (5 bases). This CDR3 is built from 13 residues. Trimming shortened V by 3 bases and J by 6 bases, and 10 bases separated the two germline ends. The germline V gene encodes CDR1 SNHLY and CDR2 FYNNEI. CDR3 sequence reads: CASSEALADTQYF. In DNA form, the CDR3 reads TGTGCCAGCAGTGAGGCTTTAGCGGATACGCAGTATTTT.

The chain is built from TRBV24-1 and TRBJ2-5; perhaps TRBD2 as D (5 bases). The V and J ends lost 2 bases and 2 bases respectively, with 11 bases between them. CDR3 length: 15 amino acids. CDR1 is KGHDR, CDR2 SFDVKD, per germline. The CDR3 bases are TGTGCCACCAGTGATTCCGGACGGGAACAAGAGACCCAGTACTTC. Translated: CATSDSGREQETQYF.

J is TRBJ1-1 and V is TRBV19, with D unresolved. CDR3 length: 14 amino acids. CDR1 and CDR2 (germline): LNHDA, SQIVND (reference sequence). The germline V and J ends were trimmed by 7 bases and 7 bases, with 19 bases remaining between them. CDR3 DNA: TGTGCCAGTAAGTGGAATAGGGATGAGGGTGAAGCTTTCTTT. Translation: CASKWNRDEGEAFF.

Here the CDR3 reads CASSSPPVDTQYF. DNA of the CDR3: TGTGCCAGCAGCTCCCCTCCCGTGGATACGCAGTATTTT. This chain uses TRBV7-3 with TRBJ2-3; D unclear. Germline CDR1 and CDR2: SGHTA and FQGTGA. This CDR3 comprises 13 residues. V lost 4 bases and J lost 6, with 11 bases in between.

The chain employs TRBV5-4 and TRBJ1-2, with 10 nucleotides matching TRBD1. The germline CDR1 and CDR2 sequences are SGHNT and YYREEE (reference sequence). V was clipped by 3 bases and J by 7 bases; unmatched bases: 6. This CDR3 comprises 14 residues. DNA of the CDR3: TGTGCCAGCAGCTCACCAGACAGGGGGCTTGGCTACACCTTC. Translating it yields CASSSPDRGLGYTF.

The rearrangement joins TRBV2 to TRBJ2-4, with 7 bases identical to TRBD2. The germline CDR1 and CDR2 sequences are SNHLY and FYNNEI. The CDR3 runs to 16 residues. Unmatched junction bases numbered 9, after V lost 0 bases and J lost 7 bases. As DNA, the CDR3 is TGTGCCAGCAGTGAAGCGCACTTTTCGGGAGGCAACATTCAGTACTTC. Translated: CASSEAHFSGGNIQYF. Full variable domain (rest looked up from reference TRBV2 and TRBJ2-4): EPEVTQTPSHQVTQMGQEVILRCVPISNHLYFYWYRQILGQKVEFLVSFYNNEISEKSEIFDDQFSVERPDGSNFTLKIRSTKLEDSAMYFCASSEAHFSGGNIQYFGAGTRLSVL.

The chain joins TRBV6-5 to TRBJ2-5, with 7 bases lining up with TRBD1. With 4 bases clipped from V and 1 base from J, the junction kept 3 bases outside the gene matches. Germline V gene lookup returns CDR1 MNHEY and CDR2 SVGAGI. This CDR3 spans 14 amino acids. The CDR3 nucleotides are TGTGCCAGCAGTTTGGGACAGAGCCAAGAGACCCAGTACTTC. Translated: CASSLGQSQETQYF.

This clone appeared a few times. The chain has TRBV7-9 and TRBJ1-2, with D uncertain. The V and J ends lost 7 bases and 3 bases respectively, with 18 bases between them. This CDR3 region has 15 residues. The germline V gene has CDR1 SEHNR and CDR2 FQNEAQ (reference sequence). The CDR3 DNA reads TGTGCCAGCACCCCTTCCCTCCCAGATTACTATGGCTACACCTTC. Residues: CASTPSLPDYYGYTF.

The chain has TRBV4-2 and TRBJ1-1; tentative D call: TRBD1 (5 bases). V was shortened by 3 bases and J by 5 bases, with 22 bases between the two germline ends. Germline V gene data show CDR1 as LGHNA and CDR2 as YNFKEQ. This CDR3 has 17 amino acids. The DNA of the CDR3 is TGTGCCAGCAGCCAGGGCTCATCAGGGTTAGAAATGACTGAAGCTTTCTTT. Translating gives CASSQGSSGLEMTEAFF.

The chain is built from TRBV2 and TRBJ2-7; 8 bases line up with TRBD2. This CDR3 is 14 amino acids long. The J segment lost 7 bases and the V segment lost 1 base, leaving 6 bases of the junction unmatched. Germline V gene lookup returns CDR1 SNHLY and CDR2 FYNNEI. The CDR3 reads CASSEGAGAREQYF. The CDR3 nucleotides are TGTGCCAGCAGTGAAGGAGCGGGAGCCCGGGAGCAGTACTTC. Using reference TRBV2 and TRBJ2-7 for the parts outside the CDR3, the full variable domain is EPEVTQTPSHQVTQMGQEVILRCVPISNHLYFYWYRQILGQKVEFLVSFYNNEISEKSEIFDDQFSVERPDGSNFTLKIRSTKLEDSAMYFCASSEGAGAREQYFGPGTRLTVT.

This clone was seen at least ten times. For the CDR3, the DNA is TGCAGCGTTTCCCAGACAGGGAAGAAGGGCGAGCAGTACTTC. Translating gives CSVSQTGKKGEQYF. V gene TRBV29-1 combines with J gene TRBJ2-7; TRBD1 agrees at 7 bases. V shed 5 bases and J 6 bases; nucleotides not matched to a gene: 13. This CDR3 comprises 14 residues. Germline CDR1 reads SQVTM; CDR2 reads ANQGSEA.

The chain is built from TRBV11-2 and TRBJ2-7; 12 bases agree with TRBD2. Trimming at V came to 5 bases and at J to 1 base, leaving 3 bases not matched to a gene. CDR1 is SGHAT, CDR2 FQNNGV, per germline. There are 15 residues in the CDR3. The CDR3 DNA reads as TGTGCCAGCAGCGGCCTAGCGGGAGGGTCCTACGAGCAGTACTTC. Protein sequence: CASSGLAGGSYEQYF. Full variable domain (outside the CDR3, taken from reference TRBV11-2 and TRBJ2-7): EAGVAQSPRYKIIEKRQSVAFWCNPISGHATLYWYQQILGQGPKLLIQFQNNGVVDDSQLPKDRFSAERLKGVDSTLKIQPAKLEDSAVYLCASSGLAGGSYEQYFGPGTRLTVT.